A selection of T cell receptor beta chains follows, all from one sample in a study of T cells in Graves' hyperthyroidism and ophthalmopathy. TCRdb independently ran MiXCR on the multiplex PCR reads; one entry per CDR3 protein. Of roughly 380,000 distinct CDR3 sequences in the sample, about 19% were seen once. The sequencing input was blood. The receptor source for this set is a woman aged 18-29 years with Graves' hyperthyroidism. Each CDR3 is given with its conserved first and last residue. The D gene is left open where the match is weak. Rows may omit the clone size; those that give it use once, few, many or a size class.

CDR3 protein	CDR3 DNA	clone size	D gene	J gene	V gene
CATRRNAYEQYF	TGTGCTACCAGACGGAATGCCTACGAGCAGTACTTC	many	.	TRBJ2-7	TRBV2
CASSLGVRETQYF	TGTGCCAGCAGCTTAGGGGTTAGGGAGACCCAGTACTTC	many	.	TRBJ2-5	TRBV7-2
CASSPRTPLGRGGQDTQYF	TGTGCCAGCAGCCCAAGGACCCCCTTGGGGCGGGGGGGCCAAGATACGCAGTATTTT	few	TRBD2	TRBJ2-3	TRBV4-2
CASSGDRGRRGYTF	TGTGCCAGCAGCGGGGACAGGGGGCGCCGGGGCTACACCTTC	.	TRBD1	TRBJ1-2	TRBV5-6
CSAQTVEAFF	TGCAGTGCTCAAACAGTCGAAGCTTTCTTT	.	.	TRBJ1-1	TRBV20-1
CATSDPRDRGYGYTF	TGTGCCACCAGTGACCCCCGGGACAGGGGCTATGGCTACACCTTC	many	TRBD1	TRBJ1-2	TRBV24-1
CSATRLAGGQEQYF	TGCAGTGCTACAAGACTAGCGGGGGGGCAAGAGCAGTACTTC	many	TRBD2	TRBJ2-7	TRBV20-1
CASSYSRRETQYF	TGTGCCAGCAGTTACTCTAGACGGGAGACCCAGTACTTC	many	.	TRBJ2-5	TRBV6-5
CASSPLQEFTAFF	TGTGCCAGCTCACCCCTCCAAGAATTTACAGCTTTCTTT	many	.	TRBJ1-1	TRBV18
CASSPNDRRLTGANVLTF	TGTGCCAGCAGTCCGAATGACAGGCGGCTCACTGGGGCCAACGTCCTGACTTTC	.	.	TRBJ2-6	TRBV28
CATSRPGGQPQHF	TGTGCCACCAGCAGACCGGGAGGGCAGCCCCAGCATTTT	many	.	TRBJ1-5	TRBV15
CASSPILGGGNTEAFF	TGTGCCAGCTCACCAATACTTGGGGGAGGGAACACTGAAGCTTTCTTT	many	.	TRBJ1-1	TRBV18
CASRQGMNTEAFF	TGTGCCAGCAGACAGGGAATGAACACTGAAGCTTTCTTT	many	.	TRBJ1-1	TRBV6-6
CASSRRDLYEQYF	TGTGCCAGCAGCCGCCGGGACCTCTACGAGCAGTACTTC	many	.	TRBJ2-7	TRBV11-2
CASSQRVGNTEAFF	TGTGCCAGCAGCCAGAGGGTCGGGAACACTGAAGCTTTCTTT	.	.	TRBJ1-1	TRBV4-2
CASSIGGGYQETQYF	TGTGCCAGTAGTATAGGGGGGGGTTACCAAGAGACCCAGTACTTC	.	TRBD2	TRBJ2-5	TRBV19
CASSPEGGYEAFF	TGTGCCAGCAGCCCAGAGGGAGGGTATGAAGCTTTCTTT	many	.	TRBJ1-1	TRBV12-3/TRBV12-4
CASRDRGYGYTF	TGTGCCAGCAGGGACAGGGGCTATGGCTACACCTTC	many	TRBD1	TRBJ1-2	TRBV6-1
CASSSSQGWGNTEAFF	TGCGCCAGCAGCTCCTCACAGGGGTGGGGTAACACTGAAGCTTTCTTT	many	TRBD1	TRBJ1-1	TRBV5-1
CASRKGLAGGKIETQYF	TGTGCCAGCAGAAAGGGACTAGCGGGGGGCAAGATCGAGACCCAGTACTTC	many	TRBD2	TRBJ2-5	TRBV6-1
CASSFFFFRGQETQYF	TGTGCCAGCAGCTTTTTTTTCTTCAGGGGACAAGAGACCCAGTACTTC	few	.	TRBJ2-5	TRBV5-8
CASSLSFSTDSQYF	TGTGCCAGCAGCTTGAGTTTCAGCACAGATTCGCAGTATTTT	.	.	TRBJ2-3	TRBV11-2
CAVSRGGTSYEQYF	TGTGCCGTCTCGCGGGGGGGTACCTCCTACGAGCAGTACTTC	many	TRBD2	TRBJ2-7	TRBV4-2
CASSQGRLGSYTGELFF	TGCGCCAGCAGCCAAGGAAGGCTAGGCTCATACACCGGGGAGCTGTTTTTT	.	.	TRBJ2-2	TRBV4-1